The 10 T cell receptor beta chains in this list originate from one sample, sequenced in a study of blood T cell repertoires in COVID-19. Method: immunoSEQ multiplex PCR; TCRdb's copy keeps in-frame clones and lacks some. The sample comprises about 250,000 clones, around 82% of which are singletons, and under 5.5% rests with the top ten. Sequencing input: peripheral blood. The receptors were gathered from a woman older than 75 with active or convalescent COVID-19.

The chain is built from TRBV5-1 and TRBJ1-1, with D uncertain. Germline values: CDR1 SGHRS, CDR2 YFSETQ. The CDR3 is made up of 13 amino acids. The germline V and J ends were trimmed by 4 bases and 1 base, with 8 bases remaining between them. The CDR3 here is CASSSDPNTEAFF. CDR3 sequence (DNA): TGCGCCAGCAGCAGCGACCCGAACACTGAAGCTTTCTTT.

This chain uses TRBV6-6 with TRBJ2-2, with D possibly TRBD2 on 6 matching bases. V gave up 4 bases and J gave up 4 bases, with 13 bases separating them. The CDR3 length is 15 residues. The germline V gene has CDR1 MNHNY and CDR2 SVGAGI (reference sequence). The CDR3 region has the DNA TGTGCCAGCAGTTTCCGGGGGACTTTCACCGGGGAGCTGTTTTTT. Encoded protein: CASSFRGTFTGELFF.

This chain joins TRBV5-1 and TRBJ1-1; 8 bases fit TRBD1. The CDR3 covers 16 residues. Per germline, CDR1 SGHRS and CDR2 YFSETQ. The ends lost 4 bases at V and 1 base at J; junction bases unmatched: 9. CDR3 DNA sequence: TGCGCCAGCAGCCAAAGCACCGGGACAGGGAACACTGAAGCTTTCTTT. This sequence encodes CASSQSTGTGNTEAFF.

CDR3 loop: CASSARLAGITDTQYF. The CDR3 DNA sequence: TGTGCCAGCAGCGCCCGACTAGCGGGAATCACAGATACGCAGTATTTT. The chain couples TRBV7-9 to TRBJ2-3; 11 bases map to TRBD2. The V gene's germline CDR1 is SEHNR and CDR2 FQNEAQ (reference sequence). CDR3 length: 16 residues. Trimming removed 5 bases from V and 2 bases from J; junction bases left unmatched: 6.

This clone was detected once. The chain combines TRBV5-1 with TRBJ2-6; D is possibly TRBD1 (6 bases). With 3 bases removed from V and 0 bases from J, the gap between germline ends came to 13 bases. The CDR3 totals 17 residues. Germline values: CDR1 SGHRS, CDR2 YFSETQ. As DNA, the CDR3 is TGCGCCAGCAGCTCAGGGACACTAAGCTCTGGGGCCAACGTCCTGACTTTC. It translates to CASSSGTLSSGANVLTF.

CDR3 nucleotide sequence: TGCGCCAGCAGTGAGGCCAGGGGAGCTGGAAACACCATATATTTT. Protein: CASSEARGAGNTIYF. The rearrangement uses TRBV10-1 and TRBJ1-3; D is possibly TRBD1 (6 bases). V dropped 2 bases and J dropped 2 bases, with 10 bases sitting between them. Germline assignment: CDR1 WNHNN and CDR2 SYGVQD (reference sequence). This CDR3 spans 15 amino acids.

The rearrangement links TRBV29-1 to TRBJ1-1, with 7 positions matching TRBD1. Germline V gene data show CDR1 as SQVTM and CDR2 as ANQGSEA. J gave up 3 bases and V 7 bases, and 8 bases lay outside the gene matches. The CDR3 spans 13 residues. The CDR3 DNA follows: TGCAGCGCCCGGAGGGGGCGGGACACTGAAGCTTTCTTT. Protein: CSARRGRDTEAFF.

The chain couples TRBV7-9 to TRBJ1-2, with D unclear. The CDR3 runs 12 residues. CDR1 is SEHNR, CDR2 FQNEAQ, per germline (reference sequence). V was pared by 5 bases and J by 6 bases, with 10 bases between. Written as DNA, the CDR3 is TGTGCCAGCAGCGCTCAGGTAGATGGCTACACCTTC. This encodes CASSAQVDGYTF.

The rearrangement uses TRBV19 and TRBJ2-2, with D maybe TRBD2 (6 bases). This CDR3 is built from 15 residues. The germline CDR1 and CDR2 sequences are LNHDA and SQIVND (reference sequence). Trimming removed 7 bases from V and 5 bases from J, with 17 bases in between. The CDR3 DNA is TGTGCCAGTACCCGCCCGGGACTGTTAACCGGGGAGCTGTTTTTT. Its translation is CASTRPGLLTGELFF.

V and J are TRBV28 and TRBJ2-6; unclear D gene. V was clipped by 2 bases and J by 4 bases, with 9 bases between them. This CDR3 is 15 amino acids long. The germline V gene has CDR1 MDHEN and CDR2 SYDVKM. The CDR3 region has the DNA TGTGCCAGCAGTTTAGCGGCTGCGGGGGCCAACGTCCTGACTTTC. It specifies CASSLAAAGANVLTF.